This record concerns one TCR beta chain sequence. Its antigen remains unidentified. This sample is part of a study of graft-versus-host responses after intestinal transplantation. The overall study: Anti-thymocyte globulin induction, then tacrolimus and steroids for two to four years, went to all recipients. Study-level results: Recipient bone marrow held GvH clones, some seen earlier in ileum or blood.

Clones were read by immunoSEQ multiplex PCR, and TCRdb kept only the in-frame ones, dropping some. The sample holds fewer than 110,000 clones, roughly 86% seen once. The germline V gene has CDR1 SGHDT and CDR2 YYEEEE. CDR3 length: 18 amino acids. Trimming took 1 base from V and 4 from J; bases not matched to a gene: 11. This receptor was identified in a human donor who was the organ donor for an intestinal transplant. V and J are TRBV5-6 and TRBJ2-1; 10 nucleotides align to TRBD2. The sequencing used unstimulated CD4+ T cells sorted from spleen or lymph node cells, collected before transplant. CDR3 DNA: TGTGCCAGCAGCTTGTTCCCTGCTAGCGGGAGTCCATACAATGAGCAGTTCTTC. This sequence encodes CASSLFPASGSPYNEQFF.